This paragraph reports one T cell receptor beta chain. Its antigen is not known. Healthy Caucasian individuals from Russia aged about 6 to 95 were enrolled as donors. This sample is part of a study of blood T cells in healthy people across ages. General study results and limits: While age rose, TCR beta diversity per million T cells dropped in a roughly linear way.

Next came a second PCR, run for roughly 6 to 11 cycles, which used a sample-barcoded 5' primer along with a J-beta primer mix. Tags on each cDNA molecule came from a template-switch adaptor with 12 random nucleotides. Each of the samples gave a minimum of 3 million paired-end reads that contained CDR3. TCRdb processed the 5' RACE reads anew with MiXCR; each CDR3 protein has one entry. This repertoire shows about 1,400,000 distinct CDR3 sequences, approximately 59% found once; its top ten account for 5.5% to 8%. The CDR3 contains 15 residues. The germline V gene encodes CDR1 MGHRA and CDR2 YSYEKL. V dropped 3 bases and J dropped 2 bases, with 13 bases sitting between them.

The sequencing input was blood. This receptor was obtained from a man aged 18 to 35 in good health. The V gene is TRBV4-1, the J gene TRBJ1-2; no firm D call. CDR3: CASSHIRDTNYGYTF. CDR3 DNA sequence: TGCGCCAGCAGCCACATTCGCGACACCAACTATGGCTACACCTTC.